This TCR beta chain was sequenced in a study of control samples from healthy donors and cancer patients. Repertoires were generated with immunoSEQ multiplex PCR, while TCRdb's copy carries only in-frame clones and drops some. The sample lists 150,000 or so clones; over 90% were seen once. CDR1 SEHNR and CDR2 FQNEAQ come from the germline V gene (reference sequence). This CDR3 spans 18 amino acids. Trimming took 2 bases from V and 2 from J; bases not matched to a gene: 10. This chain uses TRBV7-9 with TRBJ2-2; 8 bases fit TRBD2. This TCR derives from a man aged 50 or older in good health. Sequencing input: blood. The CDR3 spells CASSLFNRAGVNTGELFF. The CDR3 DNA sequence: TGTGCCAGCAGCTTATTTAACCGAGCGGGGGTTAACACCGGGGAGCTGTTTTTT.